The 9 T cell receptor beta chains below all came from one sample that was sequenced in a study of cytomegalovirus exposure and HLA in healthy donors. It was with 60 Vbeta and 13 Jbeta primers that the PCR ran. TCRdb keeps only in-frame clones here, not all; method: immunoSEQ multiplex PCR. Of fewer than 200,000 clones in the sample, roughly 84% are singletons; the top ten hold approximately 1.6%. The sequenced material came from PBMCs. The receptors were gathered from a male donor in good health and CMV-seronegative.

The chain is built from TRBV5-6 and TRBJ2-5, with TRBD1 as a possible D gene (6 bases). The germline V gene has CDR1 SGHDT and CDR2 YYEEEE. This CDR3 comprises 14 residues. Trimming pared 2 bases from V and 2 bases from J, leaving 10 bases between. The CDR3 DNA is TGTGCCAGCAGCTTTGGCCAGGGGCAAGAGACCCAGTACTTC. Amino acids: CASSFGQGQETQYF. The variable domain in full, completed from reference TRBV5-6 and TRBJ2-5, reads DAGVTQSPTHLIKTRGQQVTLRCSPKSGHDTVSWYQQALGQGPQFIFQYYEEEERQRGNFPDRFSGHQFPNYSSELNVNALLLGDSALYLCASSFGQGQETQYFGPGTRLLVL.

The genes are TRBV18 and TRBJ1-4; D is undetermined. Trimming left V 6 bases short and J 5 bases short, with 13 bases between. The V gene's germline CDR1 is KGHSH and CDR2 LQKENI. The length of the CDR3 is 14 residues. This chain's CDR3 is CASSPVGSNEKLFF. CDR3 DNA: TGTGCCAGCTCCCCTGTAGGGAGCAATGAAAAACTGTTTTTT.

The genes are TRBV15 and TRBJ2-7; 8 bases match TRBD1. J gave up 5 bases and V 0 bases, and 3 bases lay outside the gene matches. CDR1 LNHNV and CDR2 YYDKDF come from the germline V gene (reference sequence). The CDR3 sequence is 14 residues long. Here the CDR3 reads CATSRETGVHEQYF. As DNA, the CDR3 is TGTGCCACCAGCAGAGAGACAGGGGTCCACGAGCAGTACTTC.

The J gene is TRBJ1-4, the V gene TRBV6-6; perhaps TRBD1 as D (5 bases). The germline V gene has CDR1 MNHNY and CDR2 SVGAGI (reference sequence). V was pared by 7 bases and J by 4 bases, with 10 bases between. The CDR3 covers 13 residues. This CDR3 reads CASTGRVNEKLFF. Here the CDR3 DNA reads TGTGCCAGCACGGGCAGGGTTAATGAAAAACTGTTTTTT.

The chain couples TRBV5-1 to TRBJ2-7; D perhaps matches TRBD2 (6 bases). V was shortened by 5 bases and J by 3 bases, with 12 bases between the two germline ends. The germline gives CDR1 SGHRS, CDR2 YFSETQ. This CDR3 has 13 amino acids. Here the CDR3 reads CASRRDSFYEQYF. Written as DNA, the CDR3 is TGCGCCAGCAGGCGGGACTCTTTCTACGAGCAGTACTTC.

This clone was recorded a few times. The rearrangement uses TRBV5-1 and TRBJ2-2; 9 bases fit TRBD2. The CDR3 runs to 15 residues. The junction had 3 bases not matched to a gene; V was cut back by 0 bases and J by 6 bases. Germline CDR1 is SGHRS and CDR2 is YFSETQ. Written as DNA, the CDR3 is TGCGCCAGCAGCTTGGCCGCGGGGGGGCCCGGGGAGCTGTTTTTT. Translating it yields CASSLAAGGPGELFF. Filled out from reference TRBV5-1 and TRBJ2-2, the complete variable domain reads KAGVTQTPRYLIKTRGQQVTLSCSPISGHRSVSWYQQTPGQGLQFLFEYFSETQRNKGNFPGRFSGRQFSNSRSEMNVSTLELGDSALYLCASSLAAGGPGELFFGEGSRLTVL.

Comment on this clone: Its ends do not fully match the called genes, so a read error is possible. This sequence joins TRBV2 and TRBJ1-2, with D unresolved. Germline CDR1 and CDR2: SNHLY and FYNNEI. The CDR3 length is 16 residues. This chain's CDR3 is CVSSLPPGPSNYGYTF. The DNA for the CDR3 is TGTGTCAGCAGTCTCCCCCCAGGCCCCTCTAACTATGGCTACACCTTC.

This chain links TRBV30 with TRBJ1-2, with D unclear. The germline gives CDR1 GTSNPN, CDR2 SVGIG (reference sequence). CDR3 length: 15 residues. Trimming left V 1 base short and J 4 bases short, with 16 bases between. The CDR3 spells CAWSGSRGFSYGYTF. The DNA for the CDR3 is TGTGCCTGGAGTGGGTCTAGAGGGTTCTCCTATGGCTACACCTTC.

V and J are TRBV7-7 and TRBJ2-7; possible D gene TRBD2, 6 bases. CDR1 and CDR2 from the germline V gene are SSHAT and FNYEAQ (reference sequence). The CDR3 extends over 13 amino acids. V dropped 5 bases and J dropped 2 bases, with 10 bases sitting between them. CDR3 residues: CASSRDLAYEQYF. The CDR3 DNA reads TGTGCCAGCAGCCGGGACTTAGCCTACGAGCAGTACTTC.